This paragraph covers one T cell receptor beta chain sequence. Its antigen remains unknown. The treatment was: roughly 20 received Ad26.COV2.S at low or high dose, single or two shots; about 5 received placebo; per-sample allocation not given. On day 63 after the first injection, vaccine and placebo recipients gave samples. An adult of 18-55 years in Boston served as donor. The sample is drawn from a study of Ad26.COV2.S vaccination and SARS-CoV-2 variants. Study information: Donor got 5x10^10 or 1x10^11 viral particles of Ad26.COV2.S.

Trimming took off 3 bases at V and 11 bases at J, with 13 bases between the two ends. There are 12 residues in the CDR3. CDR1 is SGDLS, CDR2 YYNGEE, per germline. The method was immunoSEQ multiplex PCR; TCRdb's version includes in-frame clones alone and lacks a portion of them. The sample yields fewer than 500,000 clones, approximately 92% seen once. General study points: Vaccine recipients surpassed placebo recipients in spike-specific TCR breadth. Total T cell responses may have been underestimated by the TCR breadth and depth analyses.

Specimen: peripheral blood, collected in a trial of Ad26.COV2.S vaccine versus placebo. The receptor was derived from a person between 18 and 60 years old who received the Ad26.COV2.S COVID-19 vaccine or a placebo. The V and J genes are TRBV9 and TRBJ2-3; D is ambiguous. The CDR3 protein is CASSGPLLKQYF. In nucleotides, the CDR3 is TGTGCCAGCAGCGGGCCCCTCCTTAAGCAGTATTTT.